This T cell receptor (beta chain) originates from a study of immune aging and cytomegalovirus after organ transplant (TCRdb year 2021). General notes on the study: Three-drug immunosuppression with prednisone, tacrolimus, and mycophenolate was given to all transplant recipients.

Libraries were prepared through single-cell sequencing. This sample was sequenced with an Illumina NovaSeq 6000. The BD Rhapsody Targeted mRNA and AbSeq Reagent Kit, in a microwell format, was used for cell capture and library preparation. The libraries included TCR, sample tags, AbSeq, and targeted mRNA from the Human T-Cell Expression Panel, along with custom TOX and TOX2 primers. Sequencing of the libraries was performed on an Illumina NovaSeq. On the study's bioinformatics: The analysis covered 10468 cells in total, of which approximately 7,100 were CD8 T cells and 4494 were CD8 T cells with an identifiable TCR CDR3. The BD Rhapsody Targeted Analysis Pipeline, including V(D)J processing, was run on the Seven Bridges Genomics platform to process the raw data. Quality control, Sample Tag demultiplexing with Lex-BDSMK, clone identification with VDJ Explorer, and Seurat clustering were performed in SeqGeq 1.6.0. Clones comprising <1% of CD8 T cells were considered non-expanded; clones comprising >2.5% of the sample were considered clonal expansions. TCRdb took the public reads, trimmed them with fastp at Q25, ran MiXCR for clone calling and kept in-frame beta chains. Rows with one shared CDR3 protein collapse into an entry with the most common genes and DNA. TCRdb, not the original authors, processed these V and J calls. Recorded for this sample are fewer than 25,000 distinct CDR3 sequences; roughly a third of them occurred a single time. The ten largest clones take up 25% to 30% of the sample.

Overall study outcomes, separate from this receptor: CD57 was not measured in the sequencing data, so a conservative gene-based aging definition was used instead. Aged-phenotype cells increased post-transplant regardless of clone size, earlier in large clones (days 200-264) than small clones, following viremia. Large clones contained a bigger proportion of TEMRA cells, and over time the seven largest clones (about 1,900 cells) picked up aged and TEMRA cells and lost TCM cells.

In this sample, this clonotype turned up a few times. Its antigen specificity is not known. No clone much larger than this one lies a single base away; base qualities are absent. The CDR3 starts with the cysteine, ends with the phenylalanine, and has 13 residues. Just CDR3 DNA is preserved here, 39 bases in frame from base 1. The junction shows trimming of 2 bases on V and 7 bases on J, plus 12 bases between the germline ends. Interpreted using the paper, the time point label stands for: five sample-tagged time points from pre-transplant (day -1) to day 368 post-transplant, pooled. Thawed PBMC were stimulated with a CMV IE-1 overlapping peptide library for about 11 hours, with no transport inhibitors added. Thawed cells were rested overnight and then stimulated in R10 medium with CD28/CD49d costimulation. The IE-1 peptide library was composed of 15-amino-acid peptides with overlaps of 11 amino acids. Samples from each time point were barcoded using BD Single-Cell Multiplexing Kit Sample Tags, then pooled and stained with sorting antibodies plus oligo-conjugated anti-CD45RA. A BD FACSAria III was used to sort CMV-responsive CD8+CD137+ and CD4+CD154+ T cells at 4-way purity. Blood was drawn into EDTA vacutainers and was processed by Ficoll gradient within 1-24 hours.

This receptor was taken from a female donor who had a heart transplant and CMV viremia. The chain joins TRBV12-3 or TRBV12-4 to TRBJ2-7; the D gene is possibly TRBD2, with 5 bases matching. Sequencing used CMV peptide-activated CD4+ and CD8+ T cells sorted from blood, obtained at five time points, pooled. The cell subset or site label, as the study defines it: sorted CD8+CD137+ and CD4+CD154+ T cells after about 12 h CMV IE-1 peptide stimulation. The DNA sequence reads TGTGCCAGCAGTTTATCCCGGACTGGGGAGCAGTACTTC. This encodes CASSLSRTGEQYF.